The 20 T cell receptor beta chains given below trace back to one sample, sequenced in a study of OX40 agonist ivuxolimab in advanced cancers. Produced via immunoSEQ multiplex PCR; TCRdb's table is partial and in-frame only. The sample records over 25,000 clones, roughly 79% being singletons. The specimen was CD4+ or CD8+ T cells sorted from blood, collected in a trial of the OX40 agonist ivuxolimab. These receptors originate from an adult with an advanced solid tumor such as melanoma, head and neck, liver or kidney cancer.

The gene calls are TRBV5-6 and TRBJ2-2; TRBD2 might be the D (5 bases). The V gene's germline CDR1 is SGHDT and CDR2 YYEEEE. CDR3 length: 18 residues. Trimming left V 7 bases short and J 0 bases short, with 22 bases between. The CDR3 region is CASAWRGRANANTGELFF. The CDR3 DNA sequence: TGTGCCAGCGCGTGGAGAGGGCGGGCCAACGCGAACACCGGGGAGCTGTTTTTT. The entire variable domain, with the rest obtained from reference TRBV5-6 and TRBJ2-2, is as follows: DAGVTQSPTHLIKTRGQQVTLRCSPKSGHDTVSWYQQALGQGPQFIFQYYEEEERQRGNFPDRFSGHQFPNYSSELNVNALLLGDSALYLCASAWRGRANANTGELFFGEGSRLTVL.

V is TRBV11-1 and J is TRBJ2-7, with TRBD2 matching 12 bases. Germline CDR1 reads SGHAT; CDR2 reads FQDESV (reference sequence). CDR3 length: 15 amino acids. Trimming cost V 3 bases and J 4 bases; bases outside gene matches: 4. DNA for the CDR3: TGTGCCAGCAGCTTCGGAGGGACTAGCGGGTACGAGCAGTACTTC. The encoded protein is CASSFGGTSGYEQYF.

The CDR3 region has the DNA TGTGCCAGCAGCCGCGGGTATCAGCCCCAGCATTTT. This codes for CASSRGYQPQHF. The chain joins TRBV14 to TRBJ1-5; no firm D call. CDR1 and CDR2 from the germline V gene are SGHDN and FVKESK. Between the trimmed V and J ends, which lost 4 bases and 5 bases, there was a span of 6 bases. This CDR3 contains 12 residues. The entire variable domain, with the rest obtained from reference TRBV14 and TRBJ1-5, is as follows: EAGVTQFPSHSVIEKGQTVTLRCDPISGHDNLYWYRRVMGKEIKFLLHFVKESKQDESGMPNNRFLAERTGGTYSTLKVQPAELEDSGVYFCASSRGYQPQHFGDGTRLSIL.

This sequence joins TRBV27 and TRBJ1-1, with a possible D match to TRBD1 (5 bases). V was trimmed by 0 bases and J by 1 base, leaving 9 bases between them. Germline CDR1 and CDR2: MNHEY and SMNVEV (reference sequence). The CDR3 is 15 amino acids. The CDR3 DNA sequence: TGTGCCAGCAGTTTATCCGGGGCCGGGAACACTGAAGCTTTCTTT. As protein: CASSLSGAGNTEAFF.

The rearrangement joins TRBV15 to TRBJ2-7, with TRBD1 identical over 8 bases. Germline CDR1 LNHNV, CDR2 YYDKDF (reference sequence). The CDR3 extends over 14 amino acids. The ends lost 5 bases at V and 4 bases at J; junction bases unmatched: 7. CDR3 sequence: CATSAGQGWYEQYF. The CDR3 region has the DNA TGTGCCACCAGCGCAGGACAGGGTTGGTACGAGCAGTACTTC.

J is TRBJ2-1 and V is TRBV7-2; 9 bases fit TRBD2. The germline CDR1 and CDR2 sequences are SGHTA and FQGNSA. With V trimmed by 4 bases and J by 9 bases, 7 bases remained unmatched. The CDR3 totals 14 residues. CDR3 nucleotides: TGTGCCAGCAGCTCACCGGGACTAGCTCTTGAGCAGTTCTTC. Its protein is CASSSPGLALEQFF.

The chain uses TRBV10-3 and TRBJ1-2; 11 bases are shared with TRBD1. J gave up 2 bases and V 10 bases, and 12 bases lay outside the gene matches. The CDR3 has 16 amino acids. CDR1 is ENHRY and CDR2 is SYGVKD in the germline V gene. CDR3: CATIPGGTGGNYGYTF. In DNA, the CDR3 is TGTGCCACCATCCCCGGGGGGACAGGGGGGAACTATGGCTACACCTTC.

The rearrangement uses TRBV7-9 and TRBJ1-4, with TRBD1 identical over 10 bases. Looked up from germline, CDR1 is SEHNR and CDR2 is FQNEAQ (reference sequence). The CDR3 totals 15 residues. The J segment lost 8 bases and the V segment lost 0 bases, leaving 3 bases of the junction unmatched. The CDR3 is CASSLARTGGEKLFF. As DNA, the CDR3 is TGTGCCAGCAGCTTAGCCCGGACAGGGGGGGAAAAACTGTTTTTT.

This clone has a single count. The chain employs TRBV28 and TRBJ2-7, with 7 bases identical to TRBD1. Losses at the gene ends were 10 bases for V and 4 bases for J; bases not matched to a gene: 4. CDR1 is MDHEN and CDR2 is SYDVKM in the germline V gene. The CDR3 is made up of 11 amino acids. The CDR3 here is CATTGEYEQYF. DNA for the CDR3: TGTGCCACCACAGGGGAATACGAGCAGTACTTC.

The CDR3: CASSIPKTWEAFF. The CDR3 DNA reads TGTGCCAGCAGCATTCCGAAGACCTGGGAAGCTTTCTTT. The chain carries TRBV21-1 and TRBJ1-1. TRBV21-1 is an annotated pseudogene. The CDR3 extends over 13 amino acids.

The J gene is TRBJ1-1, the V gene TRBV5-4; D call uncertain. Germline-derived CDR1 and CDR2 are SGHNT and YYREEE (reference sequence). V was clipped by 0 bases and J by 4 bases, with 10 bases between them. This CDR3 region has 14 residues. In nucleotides, the CDR3 is TGTGCCAGCAGCTTGGGAGTAGGGCCCACTGAAGCTTTCTTT. This encodes CASSLGVGPTEAFF.

The chain uses TRBV7-6 and TRBJ2-3; 7 bases are shared with TRBD2. Losses at the gene ends were 3 bases for V and 4 bases for J; bases not matched to a gene: 4. The CDR3 covers 14 residues. Looked up from germline, CDR1 is SGHVS and CDR2 is FNYEAQ. The DNA for the CDR3 is TGTGCCAGCAGCTTCTCGGCGGGAGCAGATACGCAGTATTTT. This sequence encodes CASSFSAGADTQYF.

The chain's CDR3 is CASSAGGVDNEQFF. The CDR3 DNA is TGTGCCAGCAGCGCAGGGGGCGTAGATAATGAGCAGTTCTTC. The rearrangement links TRBV9 to TRBJ2-1; TRBD1 agrees at 8 bases. V lost 3 bases to trimming and J lost 7 bases; unmatched junction nucleotides: 6. The germline gives CDR1 SGDLS, CDR2 YYNGEE. This CDR3 spans 14 amino acids.

As DNA, the CDR3 is TGTGCCAGTTCCCGGGACAGGGGGTTATATGGCTACACCTTC. Residues: CASSRDRGLYGYTF. This rearrangement joins TRBV28 to TRBJ1-2; the match to TRBD1 covers 11 bases. Germline CDR1 is MDHEN and CDR2 is SYDVKM. V lost 9 bases to trimming and J lost 5 bases; unmatched junction nucleotides: 8. This CDR3 has 14 amino acids.

The rearrangement joins TRBV7-9 to TRBJ2-1, with a tentative D call TRBD2 (5 bases). The V gene's germline CDR1 is SEHNR and CDR2 FQNEAQ (reference sequence). Trimming took off 4 bases at V and 0 bases at J, with 16 bases between the two ends. The CDR3 has 17 amino acids. The CDR3 reads CASSSYTGGGSYNEQFF. For the CDR3, the DNA is TGTGCCAGCAGCTCCTATACCGGAGGTGGCTCCTACAATGAGCAGTTCTTC.

This chain uses TRBV5-1 with TRBJ2-1, with a tentative D call TRBD1 (6 bases). Germline V gives CDR1 SGHRS, CDR2 YFSETQ. Trimming removed 4 bases from V and 10 bases from J, with 15 bases in between. This CDR3 is built from 13 residues. The CDR3 bases are TGCGCCAGCAGCGTACGCTCAGGGGTCGAGCAGTTCTTC. Its protein is CASSVRSGVEQFF.

This sequence joins TRBV7-3 and TRBJ1-1, with D perhaps matching TRBD1 (5 bases). The CDR3 sequence is 19 residues long. Between the trimmed V and J ends, which lost 1 base and 2 bases, there was a span of 23 bases. Germline CDR1 and CDR2: SGHTA and FQGTGA. The CDR3 sequence: CASSLRGGGTGIQNTEAFF. As DNA, the CDR3 is TGTGCCAGCAGCTTAAGAGGTGGTGGGACGGGGATCCAAAACACTGAAGCTTTCTTT.

This clone was recorded only once. The rearrangement uses TRBV28 and TRBJ2-7; D is unclear. V lost 5 bases and J lost 3, with 5 bases in between. In germline, CDR1 is MDHEN, CDR2 SYDVKM. The CDR3 loop spans 11 amino acids. CDR3 region: CASSLGYEQYF. CDR3 nucleotide sequence: TGTGCCAGCAGTCTCGGCTACGAGCAGTACTTC. Full variable domain (rest looked up from reference TRBV28 and TRBJ2-7): DVKVTQSSRYLVKRTGEKVFLECVQDMDHENMFWYRQDPGLGLRLIYFSYDVKMKEKGDIPEGYSVSREKKERFSLILESASTNQTSMYLCASSLGYEQYFGPGTRLTVT.

The genes are TRBV29-1 and TRBJ2-7, with D maybe TRBD2 (6 bases). From germline, CDR1 is SQVTM and CDR2 ANQGSEA. CDR3 size: 13 residues. V was pared by 4 bases and J by 1 base, with 11 bases between. The chain's CDR3 is CSVGSGESYEQYF. The CDR3 DNA follows: TGCAGCGTTGGATCGGGGGAATCCTACGAGCAGTACTTC.

The V gene is TRBV15, the J gene TRBJ2-7, with D maybe TRBD1 (5 bases). Trimming took off 5 bases at V and 2 bases at J, with 16 bases between the two ends. The germline gives CDR1 LNHNV, CDR2 YYDKDF (reference sequence). The CDR3 has 15 residues. Written as DNA, the CDR3 is TGTGCCACCAGCTTACGTGGGCAGGGAACCTACGAGCAGTACTTC. Protein product: CATSLRGQGTYEQYF.